The entry below gives a single T cell receptor beta chain sequence along with its context. The data stem from a study of blood T cell repertoires in COVID-19. On the study more broadly: The study drew acute and convalescent COVID-19 samples from the United States, Italy and Spain. T cells, B-cell-depleted T cells, or PBMCs provided the cDNA or gDNA that served as material.

Authors' methods: The assay estimated nucleated cells by amplifying reference gene primers. Repertoires were generated with immunoSEQ multiplex PCR, while TCRdb's copy carries only in-frame clones and drops some. The V and J calls and clone size are taken from that table; D and trimming were inferred from the DNA. In the table there are about 120,000 clones, approximately 80% of which are singletons. CDR3 length equals 14 residues. The V gene's germline CDR1 is SGHVS and CDR2 FQNEAQ. Trimming stripped 6 bases from V and 1 base from J, with 13 bases between. Sequenced sample: peripheral blood. The V gene is TRBV7-8, the J gene TRBJ2-7; D perhaps matches TRBD1 (6 bases). This TCR was recovered from a man between 65 and 80 years old with active or convalescent COVID-19. The DNA of the CDR3 is TGTGCCAGCAGGAATGACAGGTCTTCCTACGAGCAGTACTTC. The encoded protein is CASRNDRSSYEQYF.